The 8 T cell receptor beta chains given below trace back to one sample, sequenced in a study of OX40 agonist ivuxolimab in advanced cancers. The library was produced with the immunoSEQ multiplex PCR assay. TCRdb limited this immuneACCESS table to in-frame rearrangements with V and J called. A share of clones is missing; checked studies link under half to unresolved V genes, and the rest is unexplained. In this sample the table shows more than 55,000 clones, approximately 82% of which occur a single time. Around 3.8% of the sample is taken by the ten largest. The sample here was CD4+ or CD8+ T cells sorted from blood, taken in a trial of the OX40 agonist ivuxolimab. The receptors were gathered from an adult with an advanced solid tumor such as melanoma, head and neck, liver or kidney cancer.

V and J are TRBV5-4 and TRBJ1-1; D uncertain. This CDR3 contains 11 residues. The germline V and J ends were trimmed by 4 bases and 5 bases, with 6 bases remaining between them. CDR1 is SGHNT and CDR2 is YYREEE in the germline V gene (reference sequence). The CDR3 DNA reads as TGTGCCAGCAGCCAAGGGACTGAAGCTTTCTTT. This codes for CASSQGTEAFF.

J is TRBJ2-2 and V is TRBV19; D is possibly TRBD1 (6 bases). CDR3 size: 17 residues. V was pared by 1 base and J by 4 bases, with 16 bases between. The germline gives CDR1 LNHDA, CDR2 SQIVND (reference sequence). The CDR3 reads CASSIGGRQASTGELFF. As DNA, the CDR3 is TGTGCCAGTAGTATAGGAGGGAGACAGGCCAGCACCGGGGAGCTGTTTTTT.

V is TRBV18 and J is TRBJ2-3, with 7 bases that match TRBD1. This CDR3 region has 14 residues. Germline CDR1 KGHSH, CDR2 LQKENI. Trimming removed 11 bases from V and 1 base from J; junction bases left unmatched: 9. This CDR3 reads CASQRQGGTDTQYF. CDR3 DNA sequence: TGTGCCTCACAACGACAGGGCGGCACAGATACGCAGTATTTT. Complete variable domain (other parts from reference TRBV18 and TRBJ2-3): NAGVMQNPRHLVRRRGQEARLRCSPMKGHSHVYWYRQLPEEGLKFMVYLQKENIIDESGMPKERFSAEFPKEGPSILRIQQVVRGDSAAYFCASQRQGGTDTQYFGPGTRLTVL.

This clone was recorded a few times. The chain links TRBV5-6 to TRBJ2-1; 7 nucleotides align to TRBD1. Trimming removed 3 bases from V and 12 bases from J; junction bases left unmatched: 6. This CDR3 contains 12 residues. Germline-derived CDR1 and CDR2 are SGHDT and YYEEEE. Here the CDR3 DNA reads TGTGCCAGCAGCTACGTACAGGGGATGCAGTTCTTC. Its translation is CASSYVQGMQFF.

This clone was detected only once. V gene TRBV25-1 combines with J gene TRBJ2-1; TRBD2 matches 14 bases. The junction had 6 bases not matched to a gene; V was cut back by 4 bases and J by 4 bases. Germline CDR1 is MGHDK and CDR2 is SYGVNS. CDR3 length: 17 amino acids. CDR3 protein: CASSGGLAGARYNEQFF. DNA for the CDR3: TGTGCCAGCAGTGGGGGACTAGCGGGGGCCAGGTACAATGAGCAGTTCTTC.

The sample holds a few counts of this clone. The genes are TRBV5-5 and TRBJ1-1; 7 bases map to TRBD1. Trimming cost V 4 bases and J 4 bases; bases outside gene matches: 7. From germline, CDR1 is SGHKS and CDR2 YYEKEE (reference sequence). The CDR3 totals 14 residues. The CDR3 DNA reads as TGTGCCAGCAGCGCCCGACAGGGTCGCACTGAAGCTTTCTTT. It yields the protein CASSARQGRTEAFF.

CDR3 in amino acids: CASMKTGQSSYNEQFF. The DNA of the CDR3 is TGCGCCAGCATGAAGACAGGTCAGAGCTCCTACAATGAGCAGTTCTTC. The chain is built from TRBV5-1 and TRBJ2-1; D might be TRBD1 (6 bases). There are 16 residues in the CDR3. The V end was cut by 6 bases, the J end by 0 bases, with 16 bases between. Germline lookup yields CDR1 SGHRS and CDR2 YFSETQ.

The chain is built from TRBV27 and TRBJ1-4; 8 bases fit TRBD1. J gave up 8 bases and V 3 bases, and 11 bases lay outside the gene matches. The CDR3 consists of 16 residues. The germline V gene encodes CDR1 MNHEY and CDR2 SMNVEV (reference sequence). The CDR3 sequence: CASSFSGTGLQEKLFF. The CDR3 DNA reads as TGTGCCAGCAGTTTTTCCGGGACAGGACTACAAGAAAAACTGTTTTTT.